Listed below are T cell receptor beta chains from one sample, sequenced in a study of T cell changes during pregnancy in multiple sclerosis. Repertoires were generated with immunoSEQ multiplex PCR, while TCRdb's copy carries only in-frame clones and drops some. The sample lists about 37,000 clones; about 90% were seen once. This sample comprised CD4+ T cells from peripheral blood mononuclear cells, obtained in the third trimester of pregnancy. The receptors were sampled from a female donor in good health, enrolled as a control in a pregnancy study. Each CDR3 is given with its conserved first and last residue. The D gene is left open where the match is weak. Clone size is stated in some rows and not others, as once, few, many or a class when expanded.

cdr3_aa	cdr3_nt	j_call	v_call	d_call	clone_size
CASSLWGGLAGADTQYF	TGTGCCAGCAGCTTGTGGGGGGGACTAGCGGGAGCAGATACGCAGTATTTT	TRBJ2-3	TRBV5-8	TRBD2	-
CASTRTFDSYEQYF	TGTGCCAGCACCCGGACTTTCGACTCCTACGAGCAGTACTTC	TRBJ2-7	TRBV28	-	-
CASSLVQREKLFF	TGTGCCAGCAGCTTAGTACAGAGAGAAAAACTGTTTTTT	TRBJ1-4	TRBV7-2	-	-
CASSQDRQWAGETQYF	TGCGCCAGCAGCCAAGATCGGCAGTGGGCGGGAGAGACCCAGTACTTC	TRBJ2-5	TRBV4-3	-	-
CATSSRGGGTDNEQFF	TGTGCCACCAGCAGCCGAGGGGGCGGGACCGACAATGAGCAGTTCTTC	TRBJ2-1	TRBV15	-	-
CASSVAPGKSSGNTIYF	TGTGCCAGCAGCGTAGCTCCGGGGAAGAGCTCTGGAAACACCATATATTTT	TRBJ1-3	TRBV9	-	-
CASSPDRTYGYTF	TGTGCCAGCTCCCCTGACAGGACCTATGGCTACACCTTC	TRBJ1-2	TRBV18	-	-
CASSLGDRPYGYTF	TGTGCCAGCAGCTTGGGGGACAGACCATACGGCTACACCTTC	TRBJ1-2	TRBV13	TRBD1	-
CASRSSGRGDTQYF	TGTGCCAGCCGGTCTAGCGGGAGAGGAGATACGCAGTATTTT	TRBJ2-3	TRBV27	TRBD2	once
CASSLGLGGLAGEQFF	TGTGCCAGCAGCTTGGGTCTGGGAGGACTAGCGGGGGAGCAGTTCTTC	TRBJ2-1	TRBV5-4	TRBD2	-
CAWSGTSGTEQFF	TGTGCCTGGAGTGGGACTAGCGGGACTGAGCAGTTCTTC	TRBJ2-1	TRBV30	TRBD2	-
CATSTGPLSGNTIYF	TGTGCCACCTCAACAGGCCCCCTCTCTGGAAACACCATATATTTT	TRBJ1-3	TRBV10-3	-	-
CSVVNGFANEQFF	TGCAGCGTTGTGAATGGCTTCGCCAATGAGCAGTTCTTC	TRBJ2-1	TRBV29-1	-	-
CASSLSYEQYF	TGTGCCAGCAGCTTGAGCTACGAGCAGTACTTC	TRBJ2-7	TRBV7-9	-	once
CASSSGDSRREKLFF	TGTGCCAGCAGCTCAGGGGACAGTCGGCGGGAAAAACTGTTTTTT	TRBJ1-4	TRBV5-4	TRBD1	-
CATSRVPGTGRTDTQYF	TGTGCCACCAGCAGGGTACCCGGGACAGGGCGCACAGATACGCAGTATTTT	TRBJ2-3	TRBV15	TRBD1	-
CASSRQDNEKLFF	TGTGCCAGCAGTAGACAGGATAATGAAAAACTGTTTTTT	TRBJ1-4	TRBV2	-	-
CASSKGLAENNEQFF	TGTGCCAGCAGTAAGGGACTAGCGGAAAACAATGAGCAGTTCTTC	TRBJ2-1	TRBV2	TRBD2	-
CASSRLEPYEQYF	TGTGCCAGCAGTCGACTAGAACCCTACGAGCAGTACTTC	TRBJ2-7	TRBV6-1	-	-
CASSTQGSDTQYF	TGTGCCAGTAGTACACAGGGGAGCGATACGCAGTATTTT	TRBJ2-3	TRBV19	TRBD1	-
CASSSAGSGANVLTF	TGTGCCAGTAGTTCAGCGGGCTCTGGGGCCAACGTCCTGACTTTC	TRBJ2-6	TRBV19	-	-
CASNQISGGNYNEQFF	TGTGCCAGCAACCAAATTTCAGGGGGCAACTACAATGAGCAGTTCTTC	TRBJ2-1	TRBV27	TRBD1	-
CASSEGFGQGIRNSPLHF	TGTGCCAGCAGTGAAGGGTTCGGACAGGGGATTCGAAATTCACCCCTCCACTTT	TRBJ1-6	TRBV2	TRBD1	few
CASSLGLAGVNEQFF	TGTGCCAGCAGCTTAGGACTAGCGGGAGTCAATGAGCAGTTCTTC	TRBJ2-1	TRBV7-3	TRBD2	-
CASSSPTSASGYEQYF	TGTGCCAGCAGTTCCCCAACTAGCGCCAGTGGGTACGAGCAGTACTTC	TRBJ2-7	TRBV6-5	TRBD2	-
CASSPRDRADNSPLHF	TGTGCCAGCTCACCTCGGGACAGAGCCGATAATTCACCCCTCCACTTT	TRBJ1-6	TRBV18	TRBD1	-
CASSFSGGASTDTQYF	TGTGCCAGCAGCTTTAGCGGGGGAGCTAGCACAGATACGCAGTATTTT	TRBJ2-3	TRBV7-8	TRBD2	-
CASSSTGNTEAFF	TGTGCCAGTAGTTCAACAGGGAACACTGAAGCTTTCTTT	TRBJ1-1	TRBV19	-	-
CASSYGETGGETQYF	TGTGCCAGCAGTTACGGGGAAACAGGGGGAGAGACCCAGTACTTC	TRBJ2-5	TRBV6-5	TRBD1	-
CASRPSGSGNEQFF	TGTGCCAGCAGACCAAGCGGGAGCGGGAATGAGCAGTTCTTC	TRBJ2-1	TRBV28	TRBD2	-
CASSEIRGTVNYGYTF	TGTGCCAGCAGTGAAATTCGTGGGACAGTAAACTATGGCTACACCTTC	TRBJ1-2	TRBV6-1	TRBD1	-
CASSIETAMNTEAFF	TGTGCCAGTAGTATAGAAACAGCCATGAACACTGAAGCTTTCTTT	TRBJ1-1	TRBV19	-	-
CASSLSGFQPQHF	TGTGCCAGCAGCTTATCGGGGTTTCAGCCCCAGCATTTT	TRBJ1-5	TRBV7-2	-	-
CASSYEDEQYF	TGTGCCAGCAGCTACGAGGACGAGCAGTACTTC	TRBJ2-7	TRBV14	-	-
CASIGTAAYNEQFF	TGTGCCAGCATCGGGACTGCCGCTTACAATGAGCAGTTCTTC	TRBJ2-1	TRBV2	-	-
CASLATAALEKLFF	TGTGCCAGCTTAGCGACGGCGGCACTTGAAAAACTGTTTTTT	TRBJ1-4	TRBV2	-	-
CASSRMLSGSATSGANVLTF	TGTGCCAGCAGCCGCATGCTTAGCGGGAGCGCTACCTCTGGGGCCAACGTCCTGACTTTC	TRBJ2-6	TRBV4-2	TRBD2	-
CSSSGTSVDF	TGCAGTAGCTCCGGGACTAGCGTGGATTTT	TRBJ2-3	TRBV20-1	TRBD2	once
CASSYPPSGDSGQGWEQYF	TGTGCCAGCAGTTACCCCCCCTCGGGCGATTCGGGACAGGGGTGGGAGCAGTACTTC	TRBJ2-7	TRBV6-8	TRBD1	-
CATVAGAPFDQETQYF	TGTGCCACCGTGGCAGGGGCGCCTTTCGACCAAGAGACCCAGTACTTC	TRBJ2-5	TRBV10-3	-	-
CASSLYPPLAGAPNEQFF	TGTGCCAGCAGTTTATACCCTCCACTAGCGGGGGCACCCAATGAGCAGTTCTTC	TRBJ2-1	TRBV27	TRBD2	-
CASSYSTGTSGWQYF	TGTGCCAGCAGTTACTCGACCGGGACTAGCGGATGGCAGTACTTC	TRBJ2-7	TRBV6-5	TRBD2	-
CASRKTGPSYEQYF	TGTGCCAGCAGGAAAACAGGGCCGTCCTACGAGCAGTACTTC	TRBJ2-7	TRBV6-5	-	few
CASTQGRSRTDTQYF	TGTGCCAGCACGCAGGGGCGATCCCGCACAGATACGCAGTATTTT	TRBJ2-3	TRBV6-5	-	-
CASSFSGTDNYGYTF	TGTGCCAGCAGCTTTTCCGGGACTGATAACTATGGCTACACCTTC	TRBJ1-2	TRBV7-2	-	-
CASVVSGTGIDEQYF	TGTGCCAGCGTCGTTAGTGGGACAGGGATCGACGAGCAGTACTTC	TRBJ2-7	TRBV2	TRBD1	once
CASSSGTTSFAGELFF	TGTGCCAGCAGTAGTGGGACAACCTCGTTTGCGGGGGAGCTGTTTTTT	TRBJ2-2	TRBV9	-	-
CASSPPSGGAGTEAFF	TGTGCCAGCTCACCACCTTCAGGGGGCGCAGGGACTGAAGCTTTCTTT	TRBJ1-1	TRBV18	TRBD1	once
CASRSYTDTQYF	TGTGCCAGTAGGTCTTACACAGATACGCAGTATTTT	TRBJ2-3	TRBV19	-	-
CASSPRGAGGSYEQYF	TGTGCCAGCAGCCCTAGAGGAGCGGGGGGTTCTTACGAGCAGTACTTC	TRBJ2-7	TRBV9	TRBD2	-
CASTLPLTGENTEAFF	TGTGCCAGCACCCTACCCTTGACAGGAGAGAACACTGAAGCTTTCTTT	TRBJ1-1	TRBV5-5	-	-
CAWSALLNTEAFF	TGTGCCTGGAGTGCCCTACTGAACACTGAAGCTTTCTTT	TRBJ1-1	TRBV30	-	-
CASSLALGQGSYEQYF	TGTGCCAGCAGCTTAGCCCTTGGACAGGGCTCCTACGAGCAGTACTTC	TRBJ2-7	TRBV7-8	TRBD1	-
CASRPPGETDTQYF	TGTGCCAGCAGACCCCCCGGGGAGACAGATACGCAGTATTTT	TRBJ2-3	TRBV6-5	-	-
CASSIGPPRADTQYF	TGTGCCAGTAGTATCGGGCCCCCGAGGGCAGATACGCAGTATTTT	TRBJ2-3	TRBV19	-	-
CASSNIVGATNTGELFF	TGTGCCAGCAGCAATATAGTAGGGGCTACGAACACCGGGGAGCTGTTTTTT	TRBJ2-2	TRBV21-1	-	-
CASSRRTGYEQYF	TGTGCCAGCAGCCGGAGAACAGGGTACGAGCAGTACTTC	TRBJ2-7	TRBV5-6	-	-
CSVEGGTGKVADTQYF	TGCAGCGTTGAAGGTGGGACAGGGAAGGTCGCAGATACGCAGTATTTT	TRBJ2-3	TRBV29-1	TRBD1	-
CASSSGRFYEQYF	TGTGCCAGTAGTAGCGGGAGATTCTACGAGCAGTACTTC	TRBJ2-7	TRBV19	TRBD2	-